This is a list of T cell receptor beta chains from one sample in a study of Ad26.COV2.S vaccination and SARS-CoV-2 variants. Measured with immunoSEQ multiplex PCR; TCRdb has only the in-frame clones, and not every one. The profile shows roughly 400,000 clones, 90% of them singletons. The material sequenced was peripheral blood, taken in a trial of Ad26.COV2.S vaccine versus placebo. These TCRs come from a person between 18 and 65 years old who received the Ad26.COV2.S COVID-19 vaccine or a placebo. Both conserved end residues are part of each CDR3. Not every row has a clone size; where given, it reads once, few, many or a size class.

>TRBJ2-3|.|TRBV18
CASSPSGTAGDTQYF
>TRBJ2-5|.|TRBV9
CASSPLQGGPGQETQYF
>TRBJ2-1|.|TRBV11-2
CASRGTNYNEQFF
>TRBJ2-1|once|TRBV30
CAWSLPGLAGVSEQFF
>TRBJ2-1|.|TRBV19
CASSISGRTNNEQFF
>TRBJ1-1|.|TRBV5-6
CASTEAGQPEAFF
>TRBJ2-3|.|TRBV10-3
CATRDPGTDTQYF
>TRBJ2-7|.|TRBV2
CASIETGLSYEQYF
>TRBJ2-1|.|TRBV7-9
CASSFFGLDNEQFF
>TRBJ1-3|once|TRBV18
CASSPRIVRGSGNTIYF
>TRBJ2-7|.|TRBV27
CASSSPTAAKQYF
>TRBJ2-1|.|TRBV30
CAWSESDLGWFF
>TRBJ1-1|.|TRBV2
CASSIRDGEAFF
>TRBJ2-5|.|TRBV28
CASSHRTGQEETQYF
>TRBJ2-7|.|TRBV7-9
CASSLAVYSYEQYF
>TRBJ2-1|.|TRBV5-1
CASSLLRNEQFF
>TRBJ2-7|.|TRBV6-7
CASIERVYEQYF
>TRBJ2-1|.|TRBV7-9
CASSLGTSGSDEQFF
>TRBJ2-3|.|TRBV7-2
CASSIRTSGMLPGTQYF
>TRBJ2-5|.|TRBV9
CASSGWGTQETQYF
>TRBJ2-1|.|TRBV28
CASSLLLGNNEQFF
>TRBJ2-2|few|TRBV2
CASRSQGAFTGELFF
>TRBJ2-7|.|TRBV4-1
CASSRGTGYEQYF
>TRBJ2-3|.|TRBV20-1
CSASTPKAGADTQYF
>TRBJ1-1|.|TRBV6-2/TRBV6-3
CASSTPRQGNTEAFF
>TRBJ2-2|.|TRBV27
CASSLAGNTGELFF
>TRBJ1-1|.|TRBV27
CASSLIVPGQGRNTEAFF